This T cell receptor (beta chain) was captured in a study of T cell responses to AZD1222 COVID-19 vaccine. Pooling of second doses given at about 4 or about 12 weeks was done. The repertoire was sequenced with immunoSEQ multiplex PCR; TCRdb's copy has only in-frame clones and lacks some. The sample records about 150,000 clones, about 89% being singletons. Study-wide results and caveats: Clonal diversity may have been underestimated, and the donors were mostly white British, with more females than males. Only after the peak T cell response were repertoires sampled. Seropositive at baseline were only six AZD1222 recipients.

Remarks on this clone: Its antigen is currently unknown.

Germline CDR1 reads MNHEY; CDR2 reads SMNVEV (reference sequence). V was pared by 2 bases and J by 7 bases, with 3 bases of the junction left unmatched. The CDR3 covers 13 residues. The V call is TRBV27, the J call TRBJ1-1; TRBD1 agrees at 8 bases. This TCR was sampled from an adult who received the AZD1222 COVID-19 vaccine. This material consisted of peripheral blood, taken 28 days after the second AZD1222 dose. CDR3 region: CASSLSDRGEAFF. CDR3 nucleotide sequence: TGTGCCAGCAGTTTAAGTGACAGGGGTGAAGCTTTCTTT.